The 21 T cell receptor beta chains listed next were all sequenced from one sample in a study of CD8 T cells in ankylosing spondylitis. Study-level results: What appeared characteristic of ankylosing spondylitis blood was a TCR beta motif of 7 or 8 highly homologous variants.

These receptors' antigens are unknown. TCRdb itself ran the 5' RACE reads through MiXCR, one entry per CDR3 protein. The sample contains about 400,000 distinct CDR3 sequences, 20% to 25% of which appear only once. The sequenced sample was blood, either unsorted or a sorted T cell fraction (not recorded which). The receptors stem from a male donor with ankylosing spondylitis.

A few counts support this clonotype. The J gene is TRBJ1-2, the V gene TRBV12-3 or TRBV12-4; D is undetermined. V lost 6 bases to trimming and J lost 4 bases, with 18 bases between them. The CDR3 runs to 15 residues. DNA of the CDR3: TGTGCCAGCAGCCTAGGGCCGGGGAATCCCTATGGCTACACCTTC. Translated: CASSLGPGNPYGYTF.

The gene calls are TRBV6-2 or TRBV6-3 and TRBJ1-2; D gene uncertain. Germline-derived CDR1 and CDR2 are MNHEY and SVGEGT. CDR3 length: 11 residues. The V and J ends lost 6 bases and 7 bases respectively, with 9 bases between them. CDR3 sequence reads: CASRLTGGYTF. The CDR3 DNA sequence: TGTGCCAGCAGATTGACTGGTGGCTACACCTTC.

V is TRBV5-1 and J is TRBJ2-1; 7 bases are shared with TRBD2. Germline V lookup: CDR1 SGHRS, CDR2 YFSETQ. This CDR3 contains 14 residues. J lost 5 bases, V lost 9 bases, and 11 bases had no gene match. The CDR3 sequence: CATRTGTTDNEQFF. CDR3 nucleotide sequence: TGCGCCACCAGGACCGGGACTACAGACAATGAGCAGTTCTTC.

The V and J genes are TRBV18 and TRBJ1-5, with D hard to call. The CDR3 covers 15 residues. The V end lost 3 bases, the J end lost 3 bases, and 12 bases lay between the germline ends. In germline, CDR1 is KGHSH, CDR2 LQKENI. The CDR3 DNA follows: TGTGCCAGCTCACCTGACCCTGGGAACAATCAGCCCCAGCATTTT. This codes for CASSPDPGNNQPQHF.

The table lists this clonotype with a few counts. The rearrangement joins TRBV27 to TRBJ1-6; D is ambiguous. This CDR3 comprises 14 residues. Germline CDR1 reads MNHEY; CDR2 reads SMNVEV (reference sequence). V was cut by 4 bases and J by 2 bases, with 6 bases left in between. The CDR3 DNA reads TGTGCCAGCAGTTACGGCGCCTATAATTCACCCCTCCACTTT. Its translation: CASSYGAYNSPLHF.

The chain employs TRBV9 and TRBJ2-3, with 7 bases that match TRBD1. Germline values: CDR1 SGDLS, CDR2 YYNGEE. This CDR3 is 16 amino acids long. J gave up 4 bases and V 0 bases, and 8 bases lay outside the gene matches. CDR3 DNA: TGTGCCAGCAGCGTAGAAGGGGGCGCCGTCCCAGATACGCAGTATTTT. Amino acid sequence: CASSVEGGAVPDTQYF.

V is TRBV3-1 and J is TRBJ2-1; D unclear. Germline V gene data show CDR1 as LGHDT and CDR2 as YNNKEL (reference sequence). Trimming cost V 4 bases and J 3 bases, with 13 bases left between them. This CDR3 spans 15 amino acids. The DNA of the CDR3 is TGTGCCAGCAGCCCCAACCAAGCGAACTACAATGAGCAGTTCTTC. Its translation: CASSPNQANYNEQFF.

This clonotype was detected many times. The chain joins TRBV7-9 to TRBJ1-5; the D is unclear. The CDR3 contains 12 residues. V shed 8 bases and J shed 1 base, with 6 bases lying between them. In germline, CDR1 is SEHNR, CDR2 FQNEAQ (reference sequence). As DNA, the CDR3 is TGTGCCAGCGGTGGAAGCAATCAGCCCCAGCATTTT. Amino acid sequence: CASGGSNQPQHF.

The sample holds a few counts of this clonotype. The chain uses TRBV28 and TRBJ1-2; 9 nucleotides align to TRBD1. J was trimmed by 2 bases and V by 6 bases; bases with no gene match: 7. Germline V gene sequence: CDR1 MDHEN, CDR2 SYDVKM. The CDR3 covers 15 residues. Here the CDR3 DNA reads TGTGCCAGCAGCCGTCCCGGGACAGGGAACTATGGCTACACCTTC. Its protein is CASSRPGTGNYGYTF.

This chain uses TRBV7-9 with TRBJ2-5; D possibly corresponds to TRBD2 (6 bases). This CDR3 is built from 12 residues. Trimming removed 5 bases from V and 5 bases from J, with 9 bases in between. Germline V gene data show CDR1 as SEHNR and CDR2 as FQNEAQ (reference sequence). The CDR3 sequence: CASSPDYETQYF. CDR3 nucleotides: TGTGCCAGCAGCCCGGACTACGAGACCCAGTACTTC.

The chain recombines TRBV10-3 with TRBJ2-7, with 8 bases matching TRBD1. CDR3 length: 13 residues. V shed 4 bases and J 4 bases; nucleotides not matched to a gene: 3. Germline-derived CDR1 and CDR2 are ENHRY and SYGVKD. CDR3 amino acids: CAISGRQGYEQYF. DNA for the CDR3: TGTGCCATCAGTGGGCGACAGGGGTACGAGCAGTACTTC.

The sample holds a few counts of this clonotype. The chain links TRBV20-1 to TRBJ2-2, with D unclear. The CDR3 consists of 15 residues. Germline V gene lookup returns CDR1 DFQATT and CDR2 SNEGSKA (reference sequence). V dropped 1 base and J dropped 0 bases, with 9 bases sitting between them. The CDR3 DNA follows: TGCAGTGCTAGAGTCCCCCTACCGAACACCGGGGAGCTGTTTTTT. Its protein is CSARVPLPNTGELFF.

This clonotype has only a few counts. J is TRBJ2-7 and V is TRBV20-1; D could derive from TRBD1 or TRBD2 (5 bases each). The CDR3 length is 14 residues. The V gene's germline CDR1 is DFQATT and CDR2 SNEGSKA (reference sequence). The ends were cut back, 0 bases at V and 2 bases at J, with 11 bases in the middle. CDR3 residues: CSAREAGSAYEQYF. CDR3 bases: TGCAGTGCTAGAGAGGCAGGGAGCGCCTACGAGCAGTACTTC.

This chain joins TRBV5-1 and TRBJ2-2, with TRBD2 as a possible D gene (5 bases). CDR3 length: 14 residues. Germline V gene data show CDR1 as SGHRS and CDR2 as YFSETQ. V was cut by 4 bases and J by 6 bases, with 13 bases left in between. CDR3 region: CASSVGAEAGELFF. The CDR3, as DNA: TGCGCCAGCAGCGTTGGAGCGGAAGCCGGGGAGCTGTTTTTT. Variable domain in full (rest from reference TRBV5-1 and TRBJ2-2): KAGVTQTPRYLIKTRGQQVTLSCSPISGHRSVSWYQQTPGQGLQFLFEYFSETQRNKGNFPGRFSGRQFSNSRSEMNVSTLELGDSALYLCASSVGAEAGELFFGEGSRLTVL.

V usage is TRBV20-1 and J usage is TRBJ1-4, with D perhaps matching TRBD1 (5 bases). The CDR3 totals 12 residues. With 6 bases removed from V and 11 bases from J, the gap between germline ends came to 16 bases. Germline V gene sequence: CDR1 DFQATT, CDR2 SNEGSKA (reference sequence). DNA for the CDR3: TGCAGTGCGGGGACCCCCATCGCGAAACTGTTTTTT. Protein sequence: CSAGTPIAKLFF.

This clonotype was detected many times. The chain employs TRBV12-3 or TRBV12-4 and TRBJ2-3, with D uncertain. The CDR3 loop spans 15 amino acids. V lost 2 bases and J lost 0, with 9 bases in between. The CDR3 here is CASSLTWGSTDTQYF. The CDR3 bases are TGTGCCAGCAGTTTAACGTGGGGTAGCACAGATACGCAGTATTTT.

The V call is TRBV5-1, the J call TRBJ2-3; perhaps D is TRBD1 or TRBD2 (5 bases each). The V end was cut by 0 bases, the J end by 9 bases, with 14 bases between. The CDR3 has 14 amino acids. Germline V gene sequence: CDR1 SGHRS, CDR2 YFSETQ. The CDR3 loop is CASSLVGGESTQYF. In DNA form, the CDR3 reads TGCGCCAGCAGCTTGGTTGGGGGAGAGTCGACGCAGTATTTT.

V is TRBV9 and J is TRBJ2-1; the D gene is possibly TRBD2 (5 bases). V was cut by 4 bases and J by 4 bases, with 15 bases left in between. The germline gives CDR1 SGDLS, CDR2 YYNGEE. The CDR3 sequence is 15 residues long. CDR3 in DNA: TGTGCCAGCAGCACCCGTATTCGGACTTACAATGAGCAGTTCTTC. Amino acids: CASSTRIRTYNEQFF.

Written as DNA, the CDR3 is TGTGCCAGCTCACTCCCGGGCGATCTGCCCCAGCATTTT. Its protein product is CASSLPGDLPQHF. The V and J genes are TRBV18 and TRBJ1-5, with D uncertain. The CDR3 length is 13 residues. From germline, CDR1 is KGHSH and CDR2 LQKENI. Trimming cost V 4 bases and J 9 bases, with 13 bases left between them.

The chain carries TRBV9 and TRBJ2-5; D is possibly TRBD2 (6 bases). The CDR3 totals 15 residues. Deletions cut 3 bases from V and 2 bases from J, with 14 bases between. Germline values: CDR1 SGDLS, CDR2 YYNGEE. The CDR3 loop is CASSGGSGRQETQYF. In DNA, the CDR3 is TGTGCCAGCAGCGGTGGGTCCGGGAGACAAGAGACCCAGTACTTC.

This clonotype was seen a handful of times. The chain has TRBV20-1 and TRBJ2-7; possibly TRBD1 for D (5 bases). The ends were cut back, 3 bases at V and 2 bases at J, with 14 bases in the middle. Germline V gives CDR1 DFQATT, CDR2 SNEGSKA (reference sequence). The CDR3 extends over 14 amino acids. The CDR3 protein is CSASQSRAPYEQYF. CDR3 bases: TGCAGTGCTAGCCAATCCAGGGCCCCCTACGAGCAGTACTTC.